The rows below give T cell receptor beta chains drawn from one sample of a study of shared clonotypes between healthy human individuals. The data were produced by immunoSEQ multiplex PCR, yet TCRdb's version contains in-frame clones alone and is incomplete. The table shows some 1,900,000 clones, with around 96% occurring only once. Sequencing was carried out using naive CD8+ T cells sorted from blood. These receptors originate from a man between 18 and 35 years old in good health. Both conserved end residues are part of each CDR3. Fields, in order: clone size, V gene, D gene, J gene, CDR3 protein, CDR3 DNA. A D gene is named only where the DNA matches it firmly. Only part of the rows carry a size: once, few, many, or a class if the clone is expanded.

size: NA; V: TRBV7-9; D: NA; J: TRBJ1-2; CDR3: CASSLARWETFYGYTF; DNA: TGTGCCAGCAGCTTAGCACGATGGGAGACATTCTATGGCTACACCTTC
size: NA; V: TRBV18; D: NA; J: TRBJ2-2; CDR3: CASSPSNTGELFF; DNA: TGTGCCAGCTCACCTTCGAACACCGGGGAGCTGTTTTTT
size: NA; V: TRBV4-1; D: TRBD2; J: TRBJ2-3; CDR3: CASSPEPGLASDTQYF; DNA: TGCGCCAGCAGCCCAGAACCGGGACTAGCGTCAGATACGCAGTATTTT
size: NA; V: TRBV11-2; D: NA; J: TRBJ2-1; CDR3: CASSAEGLFNYNEQFF; DNA: TGTGCCAGCAGCGCAGAGGGACTCTTTAACTACAATGAGCAGTTCTTC
size: NA; V: TRBV5-6; D: NA; J: TRBJ2-4; CDR3: CASSLWQGLQYF; DNA: TGTGCCAGCAGCTTGTGGCAGGGGCTTCAGTACTTC
size: NA; V: TRBV11-2; D: TRBD2; J: TRBJ2-4; CDR3: CASSLAAATSGGKNIQYF; DNA: TGTGCCAGCAGCTTAGCGGCCGCGACTAGCGGGGGGAAAAACATTCAGTACTTC
size: NA; V: TRBV6-1; D: TRBD1; J: TRBJ2-7; CDR3: CASSETFTGAEFYEQYF; DNA: TGTGCCAGCAGTGAAACCTTTACAGGGGCCGAATTCTACGAGCAGTACTTC
size: NA; V: TRBV5-6; D: NA; J: TRBJ1-2; CDR3: CASSLTRDTYGYTF; DNA: TGTGCCAGCAGCTTGACCCGGGACACCTATGGCTACACCTTC
size: NA; V: TRBV5-5; D: TRBD1; J: TRBJ1-1; CDR3: CASSLGFGQGSVQAFF; DNA: TGTGCCAGCAGCTTGGGGTTTGGACAGGGTTCTGTCCAAGCTTTCTTT
size: NA; V: TRBV9; D: NA; J: TRBJ2-7; CDR3: CASSVGSPAYEQYF; DNA: TGTGCCAGCAGCGTAGGCTCACCGGCCTACGAGCAGTACTTC
size: NA; V: TRBV7-8; D: TRBD2; J: TRBJ2-7; CDR3: CASSLNPGLAGVHEQYF; DNA: TGTGCCAGCAGCTTAAACCCCGGACTAGCGGGAGTCCACGAGCAGTACTTC
size: NA; V: TRBV9; D: TRBD1; J: TRBJ2-3; CDR3: CASSAEGQGDLDTQYF; DNA: TGTGCCAGCAGCGCGGAGGGACAGGGAGACCTAGATACGCAGTATTTT
size: NA; V: TRBV7-9; D: NA; J: TRBJ2-3; CDR3: CASSLRQSTDTQYF; DNA: TGTGCCAGCAGCTTGAGACAGAGCACAGATACGCAGTATTTT
size: NA; V: TRBV6-5; D: NA; J: TRBJ2-2; CDR3: CASRSSEHTGELFF; DNA: TGTGCCAGCCGTTCTAGCGAGCACACCGGGGAGCTGTTTTTT
size: NA; V: TRBV2; D: TRBD1; J: TRBJ2-3; CDR3: CASSGGRGQTDTQYF; DNA: TGTGCCAGCAGTGGCGGCAGGGGGCAGACAGATACGCAGTATTTT
size: once; V: TRBV6-5; D: NA; J: TRBJ2-2; CDR3: CASSYSQDGNTGELFF; DNA: TGTGCCAGCAGTTACTCACAGGACGGAAACACCGGGGAGCTGTTTTTT
size: NA; V: TRBV5-4; D: NA; J: TRBJ2-1; CDR3: CASSLFGGEQFF; DNA: TGTGCCAGCAGCTTGTTCGGGGGTGAGCAGTTCTTC
size: once; V: TRBV7-9; D: NA; J: TRBJ2-5; CDR3: CASSYSRQPEETQYF; DNA: TGTGCCAGCAGCTATAGCCGACAGCCAGAAGAGACCCAGTACTTC
size: NA; V: TRBV28; D: TRBD1; J: TRBJ2-5; CDR3: CASSPGGEEVTQYF; DNA: TGTGCCAGCAGCCCAGGGGGCGAGGAGGTGACCCAGTACTTC
size: NA; V: TRBV27; D: NA; J: TRBJ2-7; CDR3: CASSLKVSSYEQYF; DNA: TGTGCCAGCAGTTTAAAGGTTAGCTCCTACGAGCAGTACTTC
size: NA; V: TRBV7-2; D: NA; J: TRBJ2-2; CDR3: CASTDPPTNTGELFF; DNA: TGTGCCAGCACCGACCCCCCTACGAACACCGGGGAGCTGTTTTTT
size: NA; V: TRBV25-1; D: NA; J: TRBJ2-1; CDR3: CASSLPDSYNEQFF; DNA: TGTGCCAGCAGTCTGCCAGACTCCTACAATGAGCAGTTCTTC
size: NA; V: TRBV5-6; D: NA; J: TRBJ2-7; CDR3: CASSPTGLTYEQYF; DNA: TGTGCCAGCAGCCCGACAGGACTAACCTACGAGCAGTACTTC
size: once; V: TRBV10-3; D: NA; J: TRBJ1-1; CDR3: CAISEGGPNTEAFF; DNA: TGTGCCATCAGTGAAGGGGGACCGAACACTGAAGCTTTCTTT
size: NA; V: TRBV6-1; D: NA; J: TRBJ2-3; CDR3: CASSAGATDTQYF; DNA: TGTGCCAGCAGTGCGGGGGCTACAGATACGCAGTATTTT
size: NA; V: TRBV11-2; D: NA; J: TRBJ1-6; CDR3: CASSLGRGGVYNSPLHF; DNA: TGTGCCAGCAGCTTAGGGAGGGGGGGAGTCTATAATTCACCCCTCCACTTT
size: NA; V: TRBV6-5; D: NA; J: TRBJ1-1; CDR3: CASRGMNTEAFF; DNA: TGTGCCAGCAGGGGGATGAACACTGAAGCTTTCTTT
size: NA; V: TRBV7-9; D: TRBD2; J: TRBJ2-3; CDR3: CASSLWTSWGTDTQYF; DNA: TGTGCCAGCAGCTTATGGACTAGCTGGGGCACAGATACGCAGTATTTT
size: NA; V: TRBV7-9; D: TRBD1; J: TRBJ1-6; CDR3: CASSRVQGNSPLHF; DNA: TGTGCCAGCAGCCGCGTACAGGGGAATTCACCCCTCCACTTT
size: NA; V: TRBV9; D: NA; J: TRBJ2-7; CDR3: CASSVEGTGVYEQYF; DNA: TGTGCCAGCAGCGTAGAAGGAACAGGCGTATACGAGCAGTACTTC
size: NA; V: TRBV29-1; D: TRBD2; J: TRBJ2-1; CDR3: CSVPLGLAGAREQFF; DNA: TGCAGCGTCCCCCTGGGACTAGCGGGGGCCAGGGAGCAGTTCTTC
size: NA; V: TRBV7-6; D: NA; J: TRBJ2-5; CDR3: CASSSLGGQETQYF; DNA: TGTGCCAGCAGCTCGTTAGGGGGGCAAGAGACCCAGTACTTC
size: NA; V: TRBV11-2; D: NA; J: TRBJ2-3; CDR3: CASSADRPSTDTQYF; DNA: TGTGCCAGCAGCGCTGACAGGCCCAGCACAGATACGCAGTATTTT
size: once; V: TRBV6-6; D: NA; J: TRBJ1-2; CDR3: CASSYLGGNYGYTF; DNA: TGTGCCAGCAGTTACTTAGGGGGAAACTATGGCTACACCTTC
size: NA; V: TRBV6-5; D: NA; J: TRBJ2-7; CDR3: CASSGRDNYEQYF; DNA: TGTGCCAGCAGCGGCCGGGACAACTACGAGCAGTACTTC
size: once; V: TRBV7-9; D: NA; J: TRBJ2-1; CDR3: CASSLDVLGNGEQFF; DNA: TGTGCCAGCAGCTTAGACGTTCTAGGGAACGGTGAGCAGTTCTTC
size: NA; V: TRBV7-9; D: NA; J: TRBJ2-7; CDR3: CASSTSFLGDEQYF; DNA: TGTGCCAGCAGCACATCTTTTCTGGGGGACGAGCAGTACTTC
size: NA; V: TRBV5-1; D: TRBD2; J: TRBJ2-5; CDR3: CASSFSGGPPETQYF; DNA: TGCGCCAGCAGCTTTAGCGGGGGTCCCCCAGAGACCCAGTACTTC
size: NA; V: TRBV7-8; D: NA; J: TRBJ1-2; CDR3: CASSLDYTYNYGYTF; DNA: TGTGCCAGCAGCTTAGACTACACTTACAACTATGGCTACACCTTC
size: NA; V: TRBV5-3; D: NA; J: TRBJ2-4; CDR3: CARSSGPLGKNIQYF; DNA: TGTGCCAGAAGCTCCGGGCCTTTGGGTAAAAACATTCAGTACTTC
size: NA; V: TRBV9; D: TRBD2; J: TRBJ2-1; CDR3: CASSASSGGLHNEQFF; DNA: TGTGCCAGCAGCGCATCTAGCGGGGGGCTCCACAATGAGCAGTTCTTC
size: NA; V: TRBV15; D: NA; J: TRBJ2-2; CDR3: CATSRERGLGELFF; DNA: TGTGCCACCAGCAGAGAGAGGGGCCTCGGGGAGCTGTTTTTT
size: once; V: TRBV19; D: TRBD1; J: TRBJ1-1; CDR3: CASSADRIMNTEAFF; DNA: TGTGCCAGTAGTGCGGACAGGATCATGAACACTGAAGCTTTCTTT
size: NA; V: TRBV25-1; D: TRBD1; J: TRBJ1-5; CDR3: CASSEGAGGEPQHF; DNA: TGTGCCAGCAGTGAAGGGGCAGGGGGAGAACCCCAGCATTTT
size: NA; V: TRBV13; D: NA; J: TRBJ2-3; CDR3: CASSLGGDITDTQYF; DNA: TGTGCCAGCAGCTTAGGCGGGGACATCACAGATACGCAGTATTTT
size: NA; V: TRBV4-3; D: NA; J: TRBJ2-1; CDR3: CASSRLSPPATYNEQFF; DNA: TGCGCCAGCAGCCGCCTAAGCCCCCCGGCCACATACAATGAGCAGTTCTTC
size: few; V: TRBV2; D: NA; J: TRBJ1-3; CDR3: CASRDAYSGNTIYF; DNA: TGTGCCAGCAGGGACGCATACTCTGGAAACACCATATATTTT
size: NA; V: TRBV6-1; D: TRBD1; J: TRBJ1-1; CDR3: CATSDRGPTEAFF; DNA: TGTGCCACCTCGGACAGGGGGCCAACTGAAGCTTTCTTT
size: once; V: TRBV19; D: TRBD1; J: TRBJ1-6; CDR3: CASSIGQGERSPLHF; DNA: TGTGCCAGTAGTATAGGACAGGGGGAGCGCTCACCCCTCCACTTT
size: NA; V: TRBV4-3; D: NA; J: TRBJ1-2; CDR3: CASSQEIPDGYTF; DNA: TGCGCCAGCAGCCAAGAAATCCCAGATGGCTACACCTTC
size: NA; V: TRBV12-5; D: NA; J: TRBJ2-1; CDR3: CASGAPRGAVSPDNEQFF; DNA: TGTGCTAGTGGGGCTCCTAGGGGGGCCGTTTCTCCTGACAATGAGCAGTTCTTC
size: NA; V: TRBV7-8; D: NA; J: TRBJ1-2; CDR3: CASSSPGQIYGYTF; DNA: TGTGCCAGCAGCTCCCCCGGACAGATCTATGGCTACACCTTC
size: once; V: TRBV13; D: NA; J: TRBJ2-7; CDR3: CASSLTKWEGGTSYEQYF; DNA: TGTGCCAGCAGCTTAACAAAGTGGGAAGGGGGAACTAGCTACGAGCAGTACTTC
size: NA; V: TRBV4-1; D: NA; J: TRBJ2-1; CDR3: CASSPMTAYNEQFF; DNA: TGCGCCAGCAGCCCCATGACAGCCTACAATGAGCAGTTCTTC
size: NA; V: TRBV7-9; D: NA; J: TRBJ1-1; CDR3: CASRANTEAFF; DNA: TGTGCCAGCCGGGCGAACACTGAAGCTTTCTTT
size: NA; V: TRBV5-1; D: NA; J: TRBJ2-7; CDR3: CASSLTVTYEQYF; DNA: TGCGCCAGCAGCTTAACGGTCACCTACGAGCAGTACTTC
size: once; V: TRBV27; D: TRBD1; J: TRBJ1-1; CDR3: CASSLGTGVGTEAFF; DNA: TGTGCCAGCAGTTTAGGGACAGGGGTAGGTACTGAAGCTTTCTTT